Detailed here is one T cell receptor beta chain. TCRdb's table, derived via immunoSEQ multiplex PCR, lists solely in-frame clones and lacks some. Of 150,000 to 200,000 clones listed, roughly 90% were seen once; the top ten hold 4.3%. The ends were cut back, 6 bases at V and 4 bases at J, with 31 bases in the middle. The CDR3 runs 20 residues. Germline V gene lookup returns CDR1 KGHSH and CDR2 LQKENI. The sample comes from a study of T cell responses to AZD1222 COVID-19 vaccine. The rearrangement joins TRBV18 to TRBJ1-5, with D perhaps TRBD1 (6 bases). The receptor was derived from an adult who received the AZD1222 COVID-19 vaccine. The material was peripheral blood, obtained 28 days after the second AZD1222 dose. The DNA for the CDR3 is TGTGCCAGCTCGCCCGAGTCGCACAGGGTAGGATTGAACGTTAATCAGCCCCAGCATTTT. Protein: CASSPESHRVGLNVNQPQHF.